These 6 T cell receptor beta chains came from one sample sequenced in a study of human T cells and chemical hapten exposure. TCRdb reprocessed the RACE reads with MiXCR, giving one entry per CDR3 protein. The repertoire includes over 300,000 distinct CDR3 sequences, approximately 5.1% of them detected once, and around 2.6% sits in the top ten. This sample's time point: pre-sensitization, week 0. Treatment specified: therapeutic diphenylcyclopropenone sensitization with weekly scalp DPC. The sample was whole blood, taken in connection with sensitization to the hapten diphenylcyclopropenone (DPC). These TCRs come from a woman in her forties or fifties with alopecia areata. Some clones in this sample may be carry-over from other donors' samples.

This rearrangement joins TRBV7-2 to TRBJ1-1; TRBD1 matches 7 bases. The CDR3 loop spans 16 amino acids. V dropped 1 base and J dropped 0; count of bases not matched to a gene: 5. CDR1 and CDR2 from the germline V gene are SGHTA and FQGNSA. The CDR3 nucleotides read TGTGCCAGCAGCTTAGGGGGGACAGTCATGAACACTGAAGCTTTCTTT. Residues: CASSLGGTVMNTEAFF.

The rearrangement joins TRBV20-1 to TRBJ2-1; 9 nucleotides line up with TRBD2. This CDR3 region has 15 residues. CDR1 is DFQATT, CDR2 SNEGSKA, per germline (reference sequence). With 5 bases clipped from V and 5 bases from J, the junction kept 10 bases outside the gene matches. The CDR3 region is CSAPVTSGYHNEQFF. The CDR3 nucleotides read TGCAGTGCTCCAGTTACTAGCGGGTACCACAATGAGCAGTTCTTC.

At least ten counts were recorded for this clonotype. The V and J genes are TRBV6-6 and TRBJ1-5, with D perhaps TRBD1 (5 bases). V shed 5 bases and J shed 2 bases, with 16 bases lying between them. Germline CDR1 MNHNY, CDR2 SVGAGI (reference sequence). The CDR3 sequence is 16 residues long. CDR3 in amino acids: CASSRDGRGGNQPQHF. The CDR3 bases are TGTGCCAGCAGTCGGGACGGGCGAGGGGGCAATCAGCCCCAGCATTTT.

This clonotype was detected ten times or more. The rearrangement uses TRBV24-1 and TRBJ2-2; no definite D call. Trimming cost V 4 bases and J 7 bases, with 9 bases left between them. Germline assignment: CDR1 KGHDR and CDR2 SFDVKD. The CDR3 is made up of 13 amino acids. The CDR3 reads CATSDDWDGELFF. CDR3 nucleotides: TGTGCCACCAGTGACGACTGGGACGGGGAGCTGTTTTTT.

In its sample, this clonotype was seen many times. The rearrangement joins TRBV5-6 to TRBJ1-1, with 9 bases identical to TRBD1. The J segment lost 5 bases and the V segment lost 2 bases, leaving 4 bases of the junction unmatched. Germline V gene data show CDR1 as SGHDT and CDR2 as YYEEEE. The CDR3 has 14 residues. The CDR3 DNA is TGTGCCAGCAGCTTTGACAGGGGGGAAACTGAAGCTTTCTTT. Protein product: CASSFDRGETEAFF.

This clonotype was seen only a few times. J is TRBJ2-3 and V is TRBV5-5; D might be TRBD2 (6 bases). Germline CDR1 is SGHKS and CDR2 is YYEKEE (reference sequence). There are 16 residues in the CDR3. Trimming took 0 bases from V and 1 from J, leaving 12 bases between them. The CDR3 protein is CASSLGLGGGTDTQYF. CDR3 in DNA: TGTGCCAGCAGCTTGGGACTGGGAGGCGGCACAGATACGCAGTATTTT.